These 12 T cell receptor beta chains were sequenced from one sample in a study of blood T cell repertoires in COVID-19. Sequencing used immunoSEQ multiplex PCR; TCRdb keeps in-frame clones, though not all of them. In the table there are around 140,000 clones, approximately 80% of which are singletons. Sequenced sample: peripheral blood. Receptor source: a human donor in a cohort sampled during active COVID-19.

The J gene is TRBJ2-7, the V gene TRBV29-1; TRBD1 matches at 10 bases. V lost 6 bases to trimming and J lost 3 bases; unmatched junction nucleotides: 5. The CDR3 is 13 amino acids. The germline V gene encodes CDR1 SQVTM and CDR2 ANQGSEA. The CDR3 spells CSVPGQGRYEQYF. In DNA, the CDR3 is TGCAGCGTGCCGGGACAGGGGCGCTACGAGCAGTACTTC.

The V and J genes are TRBV19 and TRBJ1-1; TRBD1 agrees at 7 bases. This CDR3 has 13 residues. Germline assignment: CDR1 LNHDA and CDR2 SQIVND (reference sequence). Unmatched junction bases numbered 3, after V lost 5 bases and J lost 3 bases. CDR3 sequence: CASSRQGDTEAFF. In nucleotides, the CDR3 is TGTGCCAGTAGTCGACAGGGTGACACTGAAGCTTTCTTT.

J is TRBJ2-7 and V is TRBV6-2 or TRBV6-3, with D perhaps TRBD2 (5 bases). The CDR3 spans 16 residues. Germline lookup yields CDR1 MNHEY and CDR2 SVGEGT. Trimming took off 2 bases at V and 0 bases at J, with 14 bases between the two ends. CDR3 sequence reads: CASSYARGQNSYEQYF. As DNA, the CDR3 is TGTGCCAGCAGTTACGCCCGCGGGCAAAACTCCTACGAGCAGTACTTC.

V and J are TRBV6-5 and TRBJ2-2, with 8 bases that match TRBD2. Germline V gene sequence: CDR1 MNHEY, CDR2 SVGAGI. After removal of 2 bases from V and 4 bases from J, the junction contained 6 bases not matched to a gene. The CDR3 sequence is 16 residues long. CDR3 sequence: CASSYEAGGATGELFF. CDR3 DNA sequence: TGTGCCAGCAGTTACGAGGCGGGAGGTGCCACCGGGGAGCTGTTTTTT.

The chain recombines TRBV7-6 with TRBJ2-7, with D possibly TRBD1 on 5 matching bases. Germline CDR1 reads SGHVS; CDR2 reads FNYEAQ. V was clipped by 5 bases and J by 3 bases, with 14 bases between them. There are 14 residues in the CDR3. In nucleotides, the CDR3 is TGTGCCAGCAGCCCACGGACAAACGGCTACGAGCAGTACTTC. This gives the protein CASSPRTNGYEQYF.

This chain connects TRBV6-5 to TRBJ1-1; D call uncertain. This CDR3 has 16 amino acids. V lost 0 bases and J 1 base, leaving 12 bases between the germline ends. CDR1 is MNHEY and CDR2 is SVGAGI in the germline V gene. CDR3 loop: CASSYSYSATNTEAFF. In DNA, the CDR3 is TGTGCCAGCAGTTACTCTTACAGTGCCACGAACACTGAAGCTTTCTTT.

The count of this clone is one. The chain couples TRBV6-5 to TRBJ1-1; 7 bases match TRBD1. Germline lookup yields CDR1 MNHEY and CDR2 SVGAGI. After removal of 4 bases from V and 2 bases from J, the junction contained 4 bases not matched to a gene. The CDR3 has 14 residues. As DNA, the CDR3 is TGTGCCAGCAGTTTAAACAGGGGCAACACTGAAGCTTTCTTT. It translates to CASSLNRGNTEAFF.

The chain couples TRBV5-8 to TRBJ2-7; D perhaps matches TRBD1 (5 bases). With 0 bases removed from V and 0 bases from J, the gap between germline ends came to 13 bases. The V gene's germline CDR1 is SGHTS and CDR2 YDEGEE. The CDR3 contains 16 residues. CDR3 nucleotide sequence: TGTGCCAGCAGCTTGGAAGGACACCCTAACTCCTACGAGCAGTACTTC. Its translation is CASSLEGHPNSYEQYF.

The CDR3 DNA sequence: TGTGCCAGCACCCCCACAGGGGGTCCCTACGAGCAGTACTTC. Protein product: CASTPTGGPYEQYF. The V gene is TRBV6-6, the J gene TRBJ2-7, with TRBD1 matching 8 bases. V trimming: 7 bases; J trimming: 2 bases; junction bases outside the gene matches: 7. This CDR3 is built from 14 residues. Per the germline V gene, CDR1 is MNHNY and CDR2 is SVGAGI (reference sequence).

This clone showed up just once. The chain has TRBV10-1 and TRBJ2-2; TRBD1 matches at 11 bases. CDR3 size: 18 residues. Germline CDR1 reads WNHNN; CDR2 reads SYGVQD (reference sequence). V was pared by 2 bases and J by 6 bases, with 11 bases of the junction left unmatched. CDR3 region: CASSENIRDRGTSGELFF. Written as DNA, the CDR3 is TGCGCCAGCAGTGAGAACATCCGGGACAGGGGGACGTCCGGGGAGCTGTTTTTT.

The chain is built from TRBV5-1 and TRBJ1-4; D uncertain. The CDR3 covers 15 residues. Trimming stripped 3 bases from V and 6 bases from J, with 15 bases between. CDR1 is SGHRS and CDR2 is YFSETQ in the germline V gene. This CDR3 is CASSSSDNRDEKLFF. As DNA, the CDR3 is TGCGCCAGCAGCTCAAGTGACAACAGAGATGAAAAACTGTTTTTT.

The V gene is TRBV7-9, the J gene TRBJ1-6; 8 bases are a match to TRBD1. J was trimmed by 7 bases and V by 5 bases; bases with no gene match: 16. CDR1 and CDR2 (germline): SEHNR, FQNEAQ (reference sequence). The CDR3 sequence is 18 residues long. The CDR3 nucleotides are TGTGCCAGCAGCAACCAGGGGGCCTCCTATGCCGAAAATTCACCCCTCCACTTT. Its protein product is CASSNQGASYAENSPLHF.